The clone carrying this TCR beta chain appeared once. Its ends do not fully match the called genes, so a read error is possible. Clones were sequenced by immunoSEQ multiplex PCR, and TCRdb holds only the in-frame ones, with some missing. The sample holds around 68,000 clones, around 80% seen once. This CDR3 spans 11 amino acids. Per germline, CDR1 SNHLY and CDR2 FYNNEI. This record comes from a study of blood T cell repertoires in COVID-19. Source material: peripheral blood. V is TRBV2 and J is TRBJ1-2; no definite D call. The TCR comes from a woman aged 45 to 65 with acute or convalescent COVID-19. CDR3 in amino acids: CASSEGRSSDF. The CDR3 DNA follows: TGTGCCAGCAGTGAAGGCCGTAGCTCTGACTTC.